This passage covers 14 T cell receptor beta chains from one sample sequenced in a study of blood T cells in healthy people across ages. PCR was performed a second time for about 7 to 11 cycles using a sample-barcoded 5' primer and a J-beta primer mix. TCRdb re-derived calls from the 5' RACE reads in MiXCR, one entry per CDR3 protein. There are approximately 2,000,000 distinct CDR3 sequences in the sample; about 39% occur only once, and 23% lies in the top ten. Material for sequencing was blood. All receptors come from a human donor in good health.

This chain connects TRBV5-6 to TRBJ1-2; 7 bases are a match to TRBD1. Germline V gene data show CDR1 as SGHDT and CDR2 as YYEEEE. This CDR3 is 14 amino acids long. Losses at the gene ends were 2 bases for V and 5 bases for J; bases not matched to a gene: 6. The CDR3 DNA reads as TGTGCCAGCAGCTTCCAGGGGGATCGGTATGGCTACACCTTC. It is translated as CASSFQGDRYGYTF.

This clonotype showed up just a few times. The gene calls are TRBV6-6 and TRBJ2-1; D possibly matches TRBD1 or TRBD2 (5 bases each). V shed 6 bases and J shed 4 bases, with 16 bases lying between them. The germline V gene encodes CDR1 MNHNY and CDR2 SVGAGI (reference sequence). The CDR3 contains 15 residues. The CDR3: CASSFGTQAYNEQFF. The CDR3 nucleotides read TGTGCCAGCAGCTTCGGGACCCAGGCGTACAATGAGCAGTTCTTC.

This clonotype came up a few times. The chain carries TRBV6-5 and TRBJ1-6, with 10 bases fitting TRBD1. The CDR3 extends over 14 amino acids. J lost 10 bases, V lost 7 bases, and 7 bases had no gene match. Looked up from germline, CDR1 is MNHEY and CDR2 is SVGAGI. The CDR3 region has the DNA TGTGCCAGCACCATCGACAGGGGGCGATCACCCCTCCACTTT. This translates into CASTIDRGRSPLHF.

The J gene is TRBJ2-7, the V gene TRBV5-6, with a possible D match to TRBD2 (6 bases). This CDR3 spans 13 amino acids. Germline CDR1 is SGHDT and CDR2 is YYEEEE. The V and J ends lost 7 bases and 3 bases respectively, with 14 bases between them. CDR3 in amino acids: CASQLGGRYEQYF. DNA for the CDR3: TGTGCCAGCCAGCTGGGGGGACGCTACGAGCAGTACTTC.

This sequence joins TRBV20-1 and TRBJ2-5, with D perhaps matching TRBD2 (6 bases). This CDR3 contains 12 residues. Per the germline V gene, CDR1 is DFQATT and CDR2 is SNEGSKA (reference sequence). V was trimmed by 6 bases and J by 3 bases, leaving 11 bases between them. The CDR3 sequence: CSAGTWKETQYF. The CDR3 nucleotides are TGCAGTGCCGGGACTTGGAAAGAGACCCAGTACTTC.

The rearrangement links TRBV6-5 to TRBJ1-6; 8 bases map to TRBD1. The CDR3 extends over 17 amino acids. J was trimmed by 6 bases and V by 0 bases; bases with no gene match: 7. Germline V CDR1 and CDR2: MNHEY, SVGAGI. The CDR3 nucleotides are TGTGCCAGCAGTTACTCCGGACAGGGAGTCTTTAATTCACCCCTCCACTTT. Amino acids: CASSYSGQGVFNSPLHF.

This clonotype was observed a handful of times. The chain uses TRBV28 and TRBJ2-5; 11 bases are a match to TRBD1. The germline V gene has CDR1 MDHEN and CDR2 SYDVKM. This CDR3 is built from 15 residues. J lost 5 bases, V lost 3 bases, and 5 bases had no gene match. The CDR3 here is CASSFRGQGDETQYF. The CDR3 DNA follows: TGTGCCAGCAGTTTTCGGGGACAGGGGGATGAGACCCAGTACTTC.

This clonotype showed up just once. This sequence joins TRBV5-5 and TRBJ1-1; D remains ambiguous. Between the trimmed V and J ends, which lost 4 bases and 4 bases, there was a span of 14 bases. The length of the CDR3 is 14 residues. The germline CDR1 and CDR2 sequences are SGHKS and YYEKEE (reference sequence). CDR3 loop: CASSRSLATTEAFF. Here the CDR3 DNA reads TGTGCCAGCAGCCGGAGTCTAGCAACCACTGAAGCTTTCTTT. The complete variable domain, with remaining parts taken from reference TRBV5-5 and TRBJ1-1, reads DAGVTQSPTHLIKTRGQQVTLRCSPISGHKSVSWYQQVLGQGPQFIFQYYEKEERGRGNFPDRFSARQFPNYSSELNVNALLLGDSALYLCASSRSLATTEAFFGQGTRLTVV.

This chain links TRBV27 with TRBJ2-2; TRBD1 agrees at 9 bases. CDR1 is MNHEY and CDR2 is SMNVEV in the germline V gene (reference sequence). Unmatched junction bases numbered 0, after V lost 1 base and J lost 3 bases. This CDR3 has 15 amino acids. CDR3 sequence reads: CASSLWTGDTGELFF. The DNA of the CDR3 is TGTGCCAGCAGTTTATGGACAGGGGACACCGGGGAGCTGTTTTTT.

The J gene is TRBJ2-3, the V gene TRBV7-2, with D unresolved. The CDR3 runs 16 residues. Germline V CDR1 and CDR2: SGHTA, FQGNSA. V was clipped by 3 bases and J by 4 bases, with 17 bases between them. CDR3 coding DNA: TGTGCCAGCAGCTTCGGTACGACTTATGGTGCAGATACGCAGTATTTT. Its protein is CASSFGTTYGADTQYF.

A remark on this clonotype: Germline is not matched at one junction end, which may reflect a read error. The chain has TRBV12-3 or TRBV12-4 and TRBJ1-5, with D unresolved. This CDR3 spans 14 amino acids. In DNA, the CDR3 is TGTGCCAGCAGTTACCTATCCGCGGATCAGCTCCAGCATTTT. This gives the protein CASSYLSADQLQHF.

This clonotype was counted a few times. J is TRBJ2-3 and V is TRBV20-1; D gene ambiguous. This CDR3 has 14 residues. CDR1 and CDR2 (germline): DFQATT, SNEGSKA (reference sequence). Trimming stripped 4 bases from V and 5 bases from J, with 16 bases between. CDR3 nucleotides: TGCAGTGCTATTCGGAGCGTAGATCGAGATACGCAGTATTTT. Translation gives CSAIRSVDRDTQYF.

The chain links TRBV6-7 to TRBJ2-1, with D unclear. TRBV6-7 is an open reading frame whose function is uncertain. CDR3 length: 15 amino acids. V was pared by 2 bases and J by 3 bases, with 11 bases between. CDR3 sequence reads: CASSYRAAGYNEQFF. The DNA of the CDR3 is TGTGCCAGCAGTTACCGGGCCGCAGGCTACAATGAGCAGTTCTTC.

The V call is TRBV20-1, the J call TRBJ2-3, with TRBD2 identical over 8 bases. V lost 5 bases to trimming and J lost 2 bases; unmatched junction nucleotides: 12. The CDR3 extends over 16 amino acids. Germline V CDR1 and CDR2: DFQATT, SNEGSKA (reference sequence). DNA for the CDR3: TGCAGTGCTCAGACTAACGGGGGGGCATACACAGATACGCAGTATTTT. It specifies CSAQTNGGAYTDTQYF.